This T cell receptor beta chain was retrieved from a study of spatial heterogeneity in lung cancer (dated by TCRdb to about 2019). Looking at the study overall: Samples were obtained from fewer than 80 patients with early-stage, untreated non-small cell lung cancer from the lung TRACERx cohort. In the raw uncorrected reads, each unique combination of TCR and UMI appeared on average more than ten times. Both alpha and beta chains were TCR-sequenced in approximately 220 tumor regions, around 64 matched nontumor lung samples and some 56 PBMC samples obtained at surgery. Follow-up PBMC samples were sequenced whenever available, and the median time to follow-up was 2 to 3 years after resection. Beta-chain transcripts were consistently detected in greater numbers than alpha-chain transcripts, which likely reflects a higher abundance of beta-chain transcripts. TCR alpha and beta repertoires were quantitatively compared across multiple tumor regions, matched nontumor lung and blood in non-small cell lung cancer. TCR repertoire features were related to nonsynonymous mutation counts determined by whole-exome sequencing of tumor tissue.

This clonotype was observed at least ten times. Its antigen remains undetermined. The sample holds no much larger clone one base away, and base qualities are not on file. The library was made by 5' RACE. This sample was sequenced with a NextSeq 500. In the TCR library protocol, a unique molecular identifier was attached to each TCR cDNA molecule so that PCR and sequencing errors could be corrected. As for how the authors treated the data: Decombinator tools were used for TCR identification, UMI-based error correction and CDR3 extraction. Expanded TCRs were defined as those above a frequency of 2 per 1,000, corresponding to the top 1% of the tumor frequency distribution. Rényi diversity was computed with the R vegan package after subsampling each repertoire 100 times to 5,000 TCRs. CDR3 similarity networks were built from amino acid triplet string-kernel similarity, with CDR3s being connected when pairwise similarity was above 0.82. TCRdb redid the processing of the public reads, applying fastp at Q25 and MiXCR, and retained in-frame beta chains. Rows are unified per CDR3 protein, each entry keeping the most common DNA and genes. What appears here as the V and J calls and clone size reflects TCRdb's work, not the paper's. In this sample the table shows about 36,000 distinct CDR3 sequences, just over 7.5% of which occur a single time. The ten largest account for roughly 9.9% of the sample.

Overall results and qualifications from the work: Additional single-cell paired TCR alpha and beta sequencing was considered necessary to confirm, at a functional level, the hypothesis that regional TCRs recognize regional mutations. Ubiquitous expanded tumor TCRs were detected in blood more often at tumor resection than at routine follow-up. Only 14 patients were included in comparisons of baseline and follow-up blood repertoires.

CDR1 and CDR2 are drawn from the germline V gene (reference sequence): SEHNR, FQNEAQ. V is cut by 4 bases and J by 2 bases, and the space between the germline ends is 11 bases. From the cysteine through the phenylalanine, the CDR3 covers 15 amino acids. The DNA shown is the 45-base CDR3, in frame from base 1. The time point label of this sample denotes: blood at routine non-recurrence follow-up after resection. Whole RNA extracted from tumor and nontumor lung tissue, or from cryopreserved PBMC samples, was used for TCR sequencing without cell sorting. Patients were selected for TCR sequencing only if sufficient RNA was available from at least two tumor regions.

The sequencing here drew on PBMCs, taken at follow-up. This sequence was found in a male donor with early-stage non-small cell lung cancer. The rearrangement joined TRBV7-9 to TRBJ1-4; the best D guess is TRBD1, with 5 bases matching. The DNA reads TGTGCCAGCAGCTCTTCAGGGTTGACTAATGAAAAACTGTTTTTT. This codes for CASSSSGLTNEKLFF.